This T cell receptor beta chain originates from a study of post-analysis software for immune sequencing data. Unique molecular identifiers tagged the TCR beta cDNA libraries. TCRdb ran MiXCR on the PCR reads and lists one entry per CDR3 protein. The data show about 820,000 distinct CDR3 sequences, under 70% seen once. This receptor was obtained from a girl aged 5-17 years with multiple sclerosis. Sequenced: blood.

The CDR3 nucleotides read TGTGCCAGCAGTTTGACCGGGGGCGCACCCGAAAAACTGTTTTTT. Residues: CASSLTGGAPEKLFF. The rearrangement uses TRBV12-3 or TRBV12-4 and TRBJ1-4; D may be TRBD1 (6 bases). Trimming removed 3 bases from V and 8 bases from J, with 16 bases in between. The CDR3 length is 15 residues.